This TCR beta chain was sequenced during a study of T cell clusters in autoimmune cytopenias. Frequency places this clonotype as medium-sized. What it binds is not known. Regarding the study as a whole: Primary autoimmune cytopenia patients appeared to lack physiological T cell clusters present in healthy donors. The T cell clusters were defined only in silico, without experimental functional validation. Healthy donors had approximately 3.3-fold more exclusive TRB clusters than active autoimmune hepatitis patients.

Each sample's input was roughly 230 ng genomic DNA, some 40,000 genome equivalents. This CDR3 has 16 amino acids. Germline V CDR1 and CDR2: MNHEY, SVGAGI. TRB was amplified by touch-down multiplex PCR, primer pools A and B combined. TCRdb re-analyzed the multiplex PCR reads; it lists each CDR3 protein once, without DNA. The sample data list thousands of distinct CDR3 sequences. The chain combines TRBV6-5 with TRBJ2-3; TCRdb names TRBD1, which stays unverified in the absence of DNA. Specimen: peripheral blood. The receptor's source is a human donor with an autoimmune cytopenia or autoimmune hepatitis (not recorded which). CDR3 sequence: CASSSQQGAHPDTQYF.